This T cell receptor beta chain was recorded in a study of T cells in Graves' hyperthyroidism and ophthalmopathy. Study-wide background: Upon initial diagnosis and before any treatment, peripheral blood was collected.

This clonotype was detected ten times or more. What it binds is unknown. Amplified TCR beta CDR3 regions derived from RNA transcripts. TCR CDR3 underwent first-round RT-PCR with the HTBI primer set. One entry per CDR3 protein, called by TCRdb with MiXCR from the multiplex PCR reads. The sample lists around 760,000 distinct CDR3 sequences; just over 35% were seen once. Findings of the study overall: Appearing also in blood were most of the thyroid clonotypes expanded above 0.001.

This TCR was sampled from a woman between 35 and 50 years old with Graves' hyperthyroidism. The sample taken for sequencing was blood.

CDR3 sequence (DNA): TGTGCCAGCAGCTTTGGGGACAGGGCATACGAGCAGTACTTC. Its translation is CASSFGDRAYEQYF. This rearrangement joins TRBV7-9 to TRBJ2-7; 9 bases align to TRBD1. Trimming removed 3 bases from V and 4 bases from J; junction bases left unmatched: 4. Germline V gene sequence: CDR1 SEHNR, CDR2 FQNEAQ (reference sequence). The CDR3 totals 14 residues.